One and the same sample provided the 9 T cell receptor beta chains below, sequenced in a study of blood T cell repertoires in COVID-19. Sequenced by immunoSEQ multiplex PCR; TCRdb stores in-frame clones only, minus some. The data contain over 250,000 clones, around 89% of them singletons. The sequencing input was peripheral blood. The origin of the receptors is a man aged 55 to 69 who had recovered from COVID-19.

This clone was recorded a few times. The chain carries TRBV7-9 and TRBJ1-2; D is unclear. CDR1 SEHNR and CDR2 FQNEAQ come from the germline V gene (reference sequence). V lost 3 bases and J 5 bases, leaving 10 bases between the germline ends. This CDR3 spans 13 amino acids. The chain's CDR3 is CASSLSGAYGYTF. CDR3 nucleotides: TGTGCCAGCAGCTTGTCGGGAGCATATGGCTACACCTTC.

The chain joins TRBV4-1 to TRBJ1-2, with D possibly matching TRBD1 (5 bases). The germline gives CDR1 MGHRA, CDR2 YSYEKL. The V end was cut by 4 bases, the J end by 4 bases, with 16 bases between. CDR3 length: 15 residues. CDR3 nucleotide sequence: TGCGCCAGCAGCCTCATGTCGGACACTATCTATGGCTACACCTTC. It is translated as CASSLMSDTIYGYTF.

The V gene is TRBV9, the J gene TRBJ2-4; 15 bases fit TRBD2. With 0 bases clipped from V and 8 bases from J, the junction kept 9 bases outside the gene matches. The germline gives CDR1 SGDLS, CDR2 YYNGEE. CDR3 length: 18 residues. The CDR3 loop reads CASSVGTSGGAGIDIQYF. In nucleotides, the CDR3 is TGTGCCAGCAGCGTAGGGACTAGCGGGGGGGCCGGGATAGACATTCAGTACTTC.

The CDR3 nucleotides are TGCGCCAGCAGCTTGGCACAGGGGGCTACTGAAGCTTTCTTT. Residues: CASSLAQGATEAFF. This chain links TRBV5-1 with TRBJ1-1; 9 nucleotides align to TRBD1. The CDR3 loop spans 14 amino acids. Unmatched junction bases numbered 2, after V lost 0 bases and J lost 5 bases. The V gene's germline CDR1 is SGHRS and CDR2 YFSETQ.

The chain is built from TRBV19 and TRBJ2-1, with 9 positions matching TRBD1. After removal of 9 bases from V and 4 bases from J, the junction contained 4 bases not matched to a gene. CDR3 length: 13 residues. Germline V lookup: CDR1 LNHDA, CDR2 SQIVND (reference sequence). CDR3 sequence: CASTGTGYNEQFF. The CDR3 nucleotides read TGTGCCAGCACCGGGACAGGGTACAATGAGCAGTTCTTC.

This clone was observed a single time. CDR3 amino acids: CASSWDSMNTEAFF. In nucleotides, the CDR3 is TGTGCCAGCAGCTGGGACAGCATGAACACTGAAGCTTTCTTT. The V and J genes are TRBV2 and TRBJ1-1; 7 positions match TRBD1. CDR1 and CDR2 (germline): SNHLY, FYNNEI. The CDR3 covers 14 residues. With V trimmed by 6 bases and J by 0 bases, 4 bases remained unmatched.

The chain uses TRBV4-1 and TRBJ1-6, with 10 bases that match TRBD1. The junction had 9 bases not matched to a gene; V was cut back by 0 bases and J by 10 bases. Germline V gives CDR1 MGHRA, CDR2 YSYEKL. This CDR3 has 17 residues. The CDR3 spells CASSQEPDRGQRSPLHF. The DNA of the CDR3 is TGCGCCAGCAGCCAAGAGCCTGACAGGGGGCAACGGTCACCCCTCCACTTT.

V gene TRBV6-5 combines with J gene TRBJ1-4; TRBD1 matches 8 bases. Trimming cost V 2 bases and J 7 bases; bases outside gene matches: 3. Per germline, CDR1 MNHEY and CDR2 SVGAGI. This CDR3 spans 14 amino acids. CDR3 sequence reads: CASSYDRGGEKLFF. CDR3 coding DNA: TGTGCCAGCAGTTACGACAGGGGAGGTGAAAAACTGTTTTTT.

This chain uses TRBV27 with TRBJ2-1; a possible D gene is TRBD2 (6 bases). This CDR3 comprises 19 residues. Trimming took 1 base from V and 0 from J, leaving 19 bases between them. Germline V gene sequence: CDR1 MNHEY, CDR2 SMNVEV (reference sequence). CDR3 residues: CASSLFSLRGAVSYNEQFF. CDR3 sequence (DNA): TGTGCCAGCAGTTTATTTTCTCTGCGGGGCGCCGTCTCCTACAATGAGCAGTTCTTC.